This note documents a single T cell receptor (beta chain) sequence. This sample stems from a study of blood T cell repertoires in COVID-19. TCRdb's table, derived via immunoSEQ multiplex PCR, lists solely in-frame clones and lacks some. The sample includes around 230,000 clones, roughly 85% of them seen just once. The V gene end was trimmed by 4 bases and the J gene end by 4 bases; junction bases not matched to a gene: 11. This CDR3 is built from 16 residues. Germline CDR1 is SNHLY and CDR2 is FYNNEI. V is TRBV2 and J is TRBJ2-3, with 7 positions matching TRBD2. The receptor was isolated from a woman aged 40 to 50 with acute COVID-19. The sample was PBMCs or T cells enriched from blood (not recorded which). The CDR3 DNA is TGTGCCAGCAGTGTACCGACTAGCAGTCTCCCAGATACGCAGTATTTT. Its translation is CASSVPTSSLPDTQYF.